These 30 T cell receptor beta chains came from one sample sequenced in a study of blood T cell repertoires in COVID-19. Repertoires were generated with immunoSEQ multiplex PCR, while TCRdb's copy carries only in-frame clones and drops some. Of 90,000 to 140,000 clones in the sample, about four fifths were seen once. The sequencing input was peripheral blood. The receptor set was obtained from a woman of 80 years or more with acute or convalescent COVID-19.

This chain joins TRBV18 and TRBJ2-5, with 9 bases fitting TRBD1. CDR3 length: 15 amino acids. Losses at the gene ends were 3 bases for V and 1 base for J; bases not matched to a gene: 3. Germline V lookup: CDR1 KGHSH, CDR2 LQKENI. The CDR3 nucleotides are TGTGCCAGCTCACCTGGGACAGGGTTCCAAGAGACCCAGTACTTC. It codes for CASSPGTGFQETQYF. The full variable domain, in which reference TRBV18 and TRBJ2-5 provide the parts outside the CDR3, is NAGVMQNPRHLVRRRGQEARLRCSPMKGHSHVYWYRQLPEEGLKFMVYLQKENIIDESGMPKERFSAEFPKEGPSILRIQQVVRGDSAAYFCASSPGTGFQETQYFGPGTRLLVL.

The rearrangement links TRBV4-2 to TRBJ1-4, with D tentatively TRBD1 (6 bases). Trimming shortened V by 6 bases and J by 3 bases, and 17 bases separated the two germline ends. The CDR3 spans 16 residues. CDR1 is LGHNA and CDR2 is YNFKEQ in the germline V gene. The CDR3 here is CASRLTQGPSNEKLFF. CDR3 nucleotide sequence: TGTGCCAGCAGACTCACACAGGGACCCTCTAATGAAAAACTGTTTTTT.

A single count supports this clone. This sequence joins TRBV19 and TRBJ1-1; 7 bases map to TRBD1. J gave up 7 bases and V 6 bases, and 2 bases lay outside the gene matches. Germline loops: CDR1 LNHDA, CDR2 SQIVND (reference sequence). CDR3 size: 11 residues. CDR3 in DNA: TGTGCCAGTAGGACAGGGAGTGAAGCTTTCTTT. Its protein product is CASRTGSEAFF.

V and J are TRBV2 and TRBJ1-1; tentative D call: TRBD1 (5 bases). The CDR3 runs 17 residues. From germline, CDR1 is SNHLY and CDR2 FYNNEI. Trimming stripped 2 bases from V and 0 bases from J, with 16 bases between. As DNA, the CDR3 is TGTGCCAGCAGTGAAATACGGGACTCCGACATGAACACTGAAGCTTTCTTT. Translated, it gives CASSEIRDSDMNTEAFF.

This clone has a count of ten or more. This chain joins TRBV6-4 and TRBJ2-1, with TRBD2 matching over 8 bases. The CDR3 covers 15 residues. Losses at the gene ends were 6 bases for V and 2 bases for J; bases not matched to a gene: 6. Germline-derived CDR1 and CDR2 are MRHNA and SNTAGT. CDR3 coding DNA: TGTGCCAGCAGCAAAGCGGGAGAACCCTACAATGAGCAGTTCTTC. It is translated as CASSKAGEPYNEQFF.

The genes are TRBV27 and TRBJ2-3; D is uncertain. Germline V gives CDR1 MNHEY, CDR2 SMNVEV (reference sequence). The CDR3 consists of 13 residues. The V end lost 6 bases, the J end lost 0 bases, and 7 bases lay between the germline ends. The CDR3 here is CASRLSSTDTQYF. DNA for the CDR3: TGTGCCAGCAGGTTGTCTAGCACAGATACGCAGTATTTT.

The chain uses TRBV27 and TRBJ2-7; no firm D call. The CDR3 is 14 residues long. The germline V gene has CDR1 MNHEY and CDR2 SMNVEV (reference sequence). Trimming left V 3 bases short and J 2 bases short, with 11 bases between. CDR3 protein: CASSLVGGTYEQYV. The CDR3 DNA reads TGTGCCAGCAGTTTGGTCGGCGGAACCTACGAGCAGTACGTC.

The chain combines TRBV5-1 with TRBJ2-3, with 11 bases that match TRBD2. With 4 bases clipped from V and 0 bases from J, the junction kept 4 bases outside the gene matches. There are 16 residues in the CDR3. From germline, CDR1 is SGHRS and CDR2 YFSETQ. In DNA, the CDR3 is TGCGCCAGCAGCCCGGGACTAGCGGCTAGCACAGATACGCAGTATTTT. It codes for CASSPGLAASTDTQYF.

The chain combines TRBV5-1 with TRBJ2-1; tentative D call: TRBD2 (5 bases). Trimming stripped 1 base from V and 7 bases from J, with 12 bases between. Germline loops: CDR1 SGHRS, CDR2 YFSETQ. The CDR3 contains 14 residues. DNA of the CDR3: TGCGCCAGCAGCTTGAGTGGGAGAGGTAATGAGCAGTTCTTC. This encodes CASSLSGRGNEQFF.

The chain is built from TRBV3-1 (or the pseudogene TRBV3-2) and TRBJ1-5; the match to TRBD1 covers 10 bases. This CDR3 spans 15 amino acids. Trimming took 3 bases from V and 5 from J; bases not matched to a gene: 4. CDR1 and CDR2 (germline): LGHDT, YNNKEL (reference sequence). The CDR3 DNA reads TGTGCCAGCAGCCAGATGACAGGGGGCCATCAGCCCCAGCATTTT. Translating it yields CASSQMTGGHQPQHF.

This chain uses TRBV7-9 with TRBJ1-3; TRBD1 is a possible D gene (6 bases). Germline V gene data show CDR1 as SEHNR and CDR2 as FQNEAQ (reference sequence). CDR3 length: 16 amino acids. Trimming removed 1 base from V and 8 bases from J, with 18 bases in between. The CDR3 coding sequence is TGTGCCAGCAGCTTAGACAGGGTGTTGCTCGGGGACACCATATATTTT. Its protein product is CASSLDRVLLGDTIYF.

This clone was observed many times. The chain joins TRBV5-6 to TRBJ1-2; weak D call: TRBD1 (6 bases). CDR1 is SGHDT, CDR2 YYEEEE, per germline. V was clipped by 6 bases and J by 4 bases, with 13 bases between them. The CDR3 totals 13 residues. CDR3 sequence reads: CASNRQEAYGYTF. Written as DNA, the CDR3 is TGTGCCAGCAACAGACAGGAAGCCTATGGCTACACCTTC.

This clone was seen a few times. The chain is built from TRBV28 and TRBJ2-4; 7 bases line up with TRBD1. The trim removed 4 bases at V and 11 bases at J, leaving 2 bases unmatched. This CDR3 comprises 11 residues. Per the germline V gene, CDR1 is MDHEN and CDR2 is SYDVKM. The CDR3 coding sequence is TGTGCCAGCAGTTCCGGACAGGTTCAGTACTTC. The encoded protein is CASSSGQVQYF.

Only one count was recorded for this clone. This chain joins TRBV11-2 and TRBJ2-7; TRBD1 is a possible D gene (5 bases). The CDR3 is 14 residues long. Germline V lookup: CDR1 SGHAT, CDR2 FQNNGV. With 5 bases removed from V and 2 bases from J, the gap between germline ends came to 13 bases. As DNA, the CDR3 is TGTGCCAGCAGCCAGGTACAGGTGGCCTACGAGCAGTACTTC. Translated: CASSQVQVAYEQYF.

This clone was seen a few times. The chain couples TRBV6-5 to TRBJ1-6; D uncertain. Trimming stripped 5 bases from V and 7 bases from J, with 6 bases between. The germline V gene has CDR1 MNHEY and CDR2 SVGAGI. This CDR3 has 12 residues. The CDR3: CASSRHNSPLHF. In DNA form, the CDR3 reads TGTGCCAGCAGTAGACACAATTCACCCCTCCACTTT.

The V gene is TRBV28, the J gene TRBJ1-5, with D uncertain. The CDR3 has 12 residues. Germline CDR1 is MDHEN and CDR2 is SYDVKM. V was trimmed by 8 bases and J by 4 bases, leaving 9 bases between them. The CDR3 nucleotides are TGTGCCAGCGGGCAGCTTAATCAGCCCCAGCATTTT. Protein product: CASGQLNQPQHF.

The V call is TRBV29-1, the J call TRBJ1-1; 8 bases are shared with TRBD1. With V trimmed by 2 bases and J by 4 bases, 12 bases remained unmatched. This CDR3 region has 16 residues. CDR1 SQVTM and CDR2 ANQGSEA come from the germline V gene. The CDR3: CSVENNGGTGLTEAFF. Written as DNA, the CDR3 is TGCAGCGTTGAAAACAATGGAGGGACAGGCCTCACTGAAGCTTTCTTT.

V and J are TRBV3-1 (or the pseudogene TRBV3-2) and TRBJ1-1, with D tentatively TRBD1 (6 bases). CDR1 is LGHDT, CDR2 YNNKEL, per germline (reference sequence). The V gene lost 5 bases and the J gene lost 5 bases, with 15 bases spanning the gap. The length of the CDR3 is 14 residues. The CDR3 DNA is TGTGCCAGCAGCAAACAGGGTAGAGAAACTGAAGCTTTCTTT. This gives the protein CASSKQGRETEAFF.

A few counts support this clone. V is TRBV5-4 and J is TRBJ1-2; D gene ambiguous. The CDR3 sequence is 11 residues long. CDR1 and CDR2 from the germline V gene are SGHNT and YYREEE (reference sequence). V dropped 4 bases and J dropped 6 bases, with 7 bases sitting between them. CDR3 loop: CASSLLDGYTF. CDR3 DNA sequence: TGTGCCAGCAGCCTATTGGATGGCTACACCTTC. Supplemented by reference TRBV5-4 and TRBJ1-2, the full variable domain reads ETGVTQSPTHLIKTRGQQVTLRCSSQSGHNTVSWYQQALGQGPQFIFQYYREEENGRGNFPPRFSGLQFPNYSSELNVNALELDDSALYLCASSLLDGYTFGSGTRLTVV.

CDR3 amino acids: CASSSTGTSSYEQYF. The CDR3 DNA is TGCGCCAGCAGCTCAACCGGGACTAGCTCCTACGAGCAGTACTTC. The chain employs TRBV5-1 and TRBJ2-7; 8 bases line up with TRBD2. CDR1 is SGHRS and CDR2 is YFSETQ in the germline V gene. The ends lost 3 bases at V and 0 bases at J; junction bases unmatched: 5. This CDR3 has 15 residues.

This clone showed up just once. The V and J genes are TRBV11-2 and TRBJ1-5; D gene uncertain. V was pared by 1 base and J by 2 bases, with 3 bases between. The CDR3 length is 13 residues. Germline V gene lookup returns CDR1 SGHAT and CDR2 FQNNGV. The DNA for the CDR3 is TGTGCCAGCAGCTTAGTAGGCAATCAGCCCCAGCATTTT. Protein product: CASSLVGNQPQHF.

This rearrangement joins TRBV14 to TRBJ1-2, with 8 bases fitting TRBD1. Germline CDR1 SGHDN, CDR2 FVKESK. This CDR3 is 15 amino acids long. J gave up 6 bases and V 2 bases, and 8 bases lay outside the gene matches. As DNA, the CDR3 is TGTGCCAGCAGCCAATACCGACAGGGGTCGGATGGCTACACCTTC. Translation: CASSQYRQGSDGYTF. Looking up the rest from reference TRBV14 and TRBJ1-2 gives the full variable domain: EAGVTQFPSHSVIEKGQTVTLRCDPISGHDNLYWYRRVMGKEIKFLLHFVKESKQDESGMPNNRFLAERTGGTYSTLKVQPAELEDSGVYFCASSQYRQGSDGYTFGSGTRLTVV.

This clone has only one observation. This sequence joins TRBV2 and TRBJ1-4; 7 nucleotides match TRBD1. The V gene end was trimmed by 8 bases and the J gene end by 6 bases; junction bases not matched to a gene: 6. In germline, CDR1 is SNHLY, CDR2 FYNNEI. This CDR3 has 13 residues. CDR3 coding DNA: TGTGCCAGCGAGACAGGGATTGATGAAAAACTGTTTTTT. Its translation is CASETGIDEKLFF. The entire variable domain, with the rest obtained from reference TRBV2 and TRBJ1-4, is as follows: EPEVTQTPSHQVTQMGQEVILRCVPISNHLYFYWYRQILGQKVEFLVSFYNNEISEKSEIFDDQFSVERPDGSNFTLKIRSTKLEDSAMYFCASETGIDEKLFFGSGTQLSVL.

This chain joins TRBV5-6 and TRBJ1-3; possibly TRBD1 for D (5 bases). The V end lost 4 bases, the J end lost 4 bases, and 12 bases lay between the germline ends. The CDR3 loop spans 14 amino acids. Germline CDR1 reads SGHDT; CDR2 reads YYEEEE. The CDR3 is CASSMGRSGNTIYF. In DNA form, the CDR3 reads TGTGCCAGCAGCATGGGACGTAGCGGAAACACCATATATTTT.

The V and J genes are TRBV7-2 and TRBJ2-1; 8 bases are a match to TRBD2. Germline trimming cut 1 base from V and 3 bases from J; bases unmatched to any gene: 5. CDR1 and CDR2 (germline): SGHTA, FQGNSA. The CDR3 length is 16 residues. CDR3 loop: CASSLDGRAGYNEQFF. The CDR3 coding sequence is TGTGCCAGCAGCTTAGACGGGAGGGCCGGCTACAATGAGCAGTTCTTC.

The chain carries TRBV28 and TRBJ1-1; 7 nucleotides align to TRBD1. This CDR3 region has 16 residues. V was clipped by 5 bases and J by 1 base; unmatched bases: 10. Per germline, CDR1 MDHEN and CDR2 SYDVKM. The CDR3 DNA reads TGTGCCAGCAGTAAGCTAAGACAGGGAGCGAACACTGAAGCTTTCTTT. Translation gives CASSKLRQGANTEAFF.

The chain employs TRBV28 and TRBJ2-6, with 7 bases matching TRBD1. The trim removed 7 bases at V and 2 bases at J, leaving 8 bases unmatched. There are 16 residues in the CDR3. The germline gives CDR1 MDHEN, CDR2 SYDVKM. DNA of the CDR3: TGTGCCAGCACTAAGACAGGGCGGACTGGGGCCAACGTCCTGACTTTC. It is translated as CASTKTGRTGANVLTF. Complete variable domain (other parts from reference TRBV28 and TRBJ2-6): DVKVTQSSRYLVKRTGEKVFLECVQDMDHENMFWYRQDPGLGLRLIYFSYDVKMKEKGDIPEGYSVSREKKERFSLILESASTNQTSMYLCASTKTGRTGANVLTFGAGSRLTVL.

This chain connects TRBV28 to TRBJ2-3, with 7 bases identical to TRBD1. The length of the CDR3 is 13 residues. CDR1 and CDR2 from the germline V gene are MDHEN and SYDVKM. Trimming at V came to 6 bases and at J to 4 bases, leaving 4 bases not matched to a gene. CDR3 region: CASRKQGSDTQYF. In nucleotides, the CDR3 is TGTGCCAGCAGAAAACAGGGGTCAGATACGCAGTATTTT.

The CDR3 loop is CASSLGSSYQETQYF. The CDR3 DNA reads TGTGCCAGCAGCTTAGGGAGTAGCTACCAAGAGACCCAGTACTTC. The chain recombines TRBV11-2 with TRBJ2-5; no definite D call. The germline gives CDR1 SGHAT, CDR2 FQNNGV. The V and J ends lost 1 base and 0 bases respectively, with 9 bases between them. The CDR3 length is 15 residues.

The chain joins TRBV21-1 to TRBJ2-7; the D call TRBD2 from the table was never checked on the DNA. TRBV21-1 is flagged as a pseudogene. The CDR3 has 18 residues. CDR3 coding DNA: TGTGCCAGCAGCACGGGGAGCTTGGGGGGATATAATTCCTACGAGCAGTACGTC. Its translation: CASSTGSLGGYNSYEQYV.